This T cell receptor beta chain stems from a study of response to subunit inactivated influenza vaccine (dated by TCRdb to 2016 to 2019). About the investigation overall: To follow how T cells responded to a trivalent subunit inactivated influenza vaccine, the researchers relied on deep quantitative profiling of the T cell receptor repertoire.

The CDR3 covers 17 residues, taking in both the cysteine and the phenylalanine. CDR3 DNA is the only sequence kept; it has 51 bases, read in frame from the first base. V loses 1 base at its end and J loses 4 bases; junction bases beyond the gene matches: 10. In the germline V gene, CDR1 corresponds to MGHRA and CDR2 to YSYEKL. What the work shows at the level of the full study, not this receptor alone: According to the authors, only a limited number of new T cells may be recruited by each seasonal influenza vaccination.

The table lists this clonotype with a few counts. The antigen it binds to is not known. Base-call qualities are not available, and no considerably larger clone is one nucleotide away. To prepare the library, RT-PCR was applied. Sequencer: Illumina HiSeq 2500. TCRdb reran the public reads through fastp at Q25 and MiXCR, keeping productive beta chains. CDR3 protein duplicates are merged, each entry listing the most common genes and DNA. For this sample there are almost 250,000 distinct CDR3 sequences; 9.5% to 15% appear just once. Of the sample, 7.8% falls within the top ten clones. This material consisted of non-naive T cells sorted from PBMCs, taken 14 days before vaccination. In the paper's terms, the cell subset or site label means: memory T cell fraction. This TCR derives from a man between 45 and 60 years old who received an inactivated influenza vaccine. Donor details come from another sample of the same person, matched by shared clones. The sequence is built from TRBV4-1 and TRBJ2-1, and 7 bases in between align with TRBD2. The CDR3 here reads CASSQVRLRGIYNEQFF. Read as DNA, the sequence is TGCGCCAGCAGCCAAGTCCGGTTGCGGGGGATTTACAATGAGCAGTTCTTC.